This is a list of T cell receptor beta chains from one sample in a study of cytomegalovirus exposure and HLA in healthy donors. Profiling relied on immunoSEQ multiplex PCR, and the TCRdb table lists in-frame clones only, not all of them. This table has 140,000 to 150,000 clones, under 90% appearing once. The specimen was PBMCs. The receptors were gathered from a man aged 35-49 years in good health and CMV-seronegative. Both conserved end residues are part of each CDR3. The D gene is left open where the match is weak.

TRBD1,TRBJ1-5,TRBV7-9,CASSLALGQGNQPQHF
TRBD2,TRBJ2-1,TRBV29-1,CSVEGRLAGGFREQFF
NA,TRBJ1-1,TRBV7-9,CASSLAQGLGDTEAFF
NA,TRBJ1-2,TRBV5-4,CASSLARGAGNYGYTF
NA,TRBJ1-1,TRBV5-1,CASSLDPRGSEAFF
NA,TRBJ1-6,TRBV9,CASSPQGSVNSPLHF
NA,TRBJ2-1,TRBV9,CASSPNEQFF
NA,TRBJ1-6,TRBV9,CASSVDGVSLHF
TRBD2,TRBJ2-5,TRBV5-1,CASSLTPSGVGETQYF
TRBD2,TRBJ2-7,TRBV14,CASSVRGDEQYF
NA,TRBJ1-1,TRBV29-1,CSVEVIAENTEAFF
TRBD2,TRBJ2-7,TRBV29-1,CSVGGGGAYEQYF
NA,TRBJ1-2,TRBV19,CASSSEVISLGWYGYTF
NA,TRBJ2-7,TRBV6-6,CASSYGVRGPLEQYF
NA,TRBJ2-7,TRBV27,CASSLRPRGYEQYF
NA,TRBJ2-3,TRBV5-1,CASSLDTLDTQYF
TRBD1,TRBJ2-1,TRBV25-1,CASSVGTGAYNEQFF
NA,TRBJ1-1,TRBV5-1,CASSLPRGEGTEAFF
NA,TRBJ1-1,TRBV5-1,CASSLEGARGEAFF